These T cell receptor beta chains were read from a single sample in a study of blood T cell repertoires in COVID-19. Using immunoSEQ multiplex PCR, the repertoire was profiled, and TCRdb retains in-frame clones only, with some absent. The profile shows about 98,000 clones, about 80% of them singletons. What was sequenced was peripheral blood. Source of these receptors: a man between 60 and 70 years old with acute or convalescent COVID-19. Each CDR3 is given with its conserved first and last residue. A D gene is named only where the DNA matches it firmly. Some rows mark clone size as missing; the rest say once, few, many or name a class of expanded clone.

cdr3_aa | cdr3_nt | v_call | d_call | j_call | clone_size
CASSPMPAGTGELFF | TGTGCCAGCAGCCCCATGCCGGCGGGGACCGGGGAGCTGTTTTTT | TRBV9 | NA | TRBJ2-2 | NA
CASSLASGASNEKLFF | TGTGCCAGCAGCCTTGCGAGCGGGGCGTCTAATGAAAAACTGTTTTTT | TRBV5-4 | NA | TRBJ1-4 | NA
CASIPGTGTDTQYF | TGTGCCAGCATTCCCGGGACAGGGACAGATACGCAGTATTTT | TRBV6-5 | TRBD1 | TRBJ2-3 | NA
CSVVPGQGRSNQPQHF | TGCAGCGTCGTCCCGGGACAGGGCCGAAGCAATCAGCCCCAGCATTTT | TRBV29-1 | TRBD1 | TRBJ1-5 | NA
CASSVLGNTEAFF | TGTGCCAGCAGCGTCCTGGGCAACACTGAAGCTTTCTTT | TRBV9 | NA | TRBJ1-1 | NA
CAWSPLAGGTDTQYF | TGTGCCTGGAGCCCCCTAGCGGGGGGCACAGATACGCAGTATTTT | TRBV30 | TRBD2 | TRBJ2-3 | NA
CASSDRVDTEAFF | TGTGCCAGCAGTGACAGGGTGGACACTGAAGCTTTCTTT | TRBV12-3/TRBV12-4 | TRBD1 | TRBJ1-1 | NA
CASSLPDRGTEAFF | TGTGCCAGCAGCTTACCAGACAGGGGGACTGAAGCTTTCTTT | TRBV7-9 | TRBD1 | TRBJ1-1 | NA
CASRPRTGGTDTQYF | TGTGCCAGCAGGCCTAGGACTGGGGGCACAGATACGCAGTATTTT | TRBV11-3 | NA | TRBJ2-3 | NA
CAISEPGQSKAEAFF | TGTGCCATCAGTGAGCCGGGACAAAGCAAAGCTGAAGCTTTCTTT | TRBV10-3 | NA | TRBJ1-1 | once
CASSSDSSGANVLTF | TGCGCCAGCAGCTCAGACTCCTCTGGGGCCAACGTCCTGACTTTC | TRBV5-1 | NA | TRBJ2-6 | NA
CACKGQGVYSPLHF | TGTGCCTGTAAGGGACAGGGGGTATATTCACCCCTCCACTTT | TRBV30 | TRBD1 | TRBJ1-6 | NA
CSASSGEKLFF | TGCAGTGCTAGTAGCGGTGAAAAACTGTTTTTT | TRBV20-1 | NA | TRBJ1-4 | NA
CAWSTLDRGEKLFF | TGTGCCTGGAGTACCCTGGACAGGGGTGAAAAACTGTTTTTT | TRBV30 | TRBD1 | TRBJ1-4 | NA
CASSSPTSGRIYEQFF | TGTGCCAGCAGCTCACCGACTAGCGGGAGGATCTATGAGCAGTTCTTC | TRBV11-2 | TRBD2 | TRBJ2-1 | NA
CASSWTGHNEQFF | TGTGCCAGCAGCTGGACTGGGCACAATGAGCAGTTCTTC | TRBV7-8 | NA | TRBJ2-1 | NA
CASSPRQGATSPLHF | TGTGCCAGCAGCCCCAGACAGGGGGCGACTTCACCCCTCCACTTT | TRBV9 | TRBD1 | TRBJ1-6 | NA
CASSRQGIQEKLFF | TGTGCCAGCAGCCGACAGGGGATCCAAGAAAAACTGTTTTTT | TRBV6-5 | TRBD1 | TRBJ1-4 | NA
CATGPSAGAVEQFF | TGTGCCACCGGCCCCTCGGCGGGAGCAGTTGAGCAGTTCTTC | TRBV15 | TRBD2 | TRBJ2-1 | NA
CASSGSRQGESEKLFF | TGTGCCAGCAGTGGTTCTCGACAGGGGGAAAGCGAAAAACTGTTTTTT | TRBV2 | TRBD1 | TRBJ1-4 | NA
CASSADRESGKLFF | TGTGCCAGCAGTGCTGACAGGGAGTCGGGAAAACTGTTTTTT | TRBV27 | TRBD1 | TRBJ1-4 | NA
CASSPQQAEAFF | TGTGCCAGCTCACCACAACAGGCGGAAGCTTTCTTT | TRBV18 | NA | TRBJ1-1 | once
CASSLPQGALPYNEQFF | TGTGCCAGCAGCTTACCCCAGGGGGCCCTCCCCTACAATGAGCAGTTCTTC | TRBV7-9 | TRBD1 | TRBJ2-1 | NA
CASSVGQGGHQPQHF | TGTGCCAGCAGCGTAGGACAGGGGGGACATCAGCCCCAGCATTTT | TRBV9 | TRBD1 | TRBJ1-5 | once
CAWSWTVNEKLFF | TGTGCCTGGAGCTGGACAGTTAATGAAAAACTGTTTTTT | TRBV30 | NA | TRBJ1-4 | NA
CATSRDWPPPEAFF | TGTGCCACCAGCAGAGATTGGCCCCCCCCTGAAGCTTTCTTT | TRBV15 | NA | TRBJ1-1 | NA